The sequence of this T cell receptor beta chain was determined in a study of blood T cell repertoires in COVID-19 (dated by TCRdb to the early 2020s). With respect to the entire study: Collaborator samples came from the United States, Italy and Spain and covered acute and convalescent phases of COVID-19. Deeply sampled blood TCRbeta repertoires from subjects exposed to, actively infected with, or recovered from COVID-19 were included in the dataset. The sample metadata nearly always contained a de-identified subject ID, COVID-19 status, age in years and sex. Where available, HLA class I and class II types were obtained from metadata supplied by the sample provider rather than from assay-based typing. The material from the prospective study consisted of cDNA or gDNA derived from T cells, B-cell-depleted T cells, or PBMCs. The repertoires were released in a freely available public database intended as a resource for research on the immune response to SARS-CoV-2. Samples came from the ongoing ImmuneRACE study (first 160 participants) plus 1,254 subjects from 6 global collaborators.

CDR3 length: 12 amino acids, cysteine to phenylalanine. Only the CDR3 part of the read is kept: 36 bases, read in frame from the first base. V is pared back by 7 bases and J by 6 bases, with 10 bases lying between the germline termini. Via the germline V gene, CDR1 is MNHEY and CDR2 SVGAGI. TCRbeta CDR3 regions were amplified from genomic DNA by means of the immunoSEQ Assay, a bias-controlled multiplex PCR. The authors processed their data as follows. Within the assay, amplification of reference gene primers was used to estimate how many nucleated cells each sample contained. To quantify the absolute abundance of each unique TCRbeta CDR3 rearrangement, sequence reads were collapsed and filtered. For each sample, productive Simpson clonality was calculated by taking the square root of Simpson's diversity index across productive rearrangements. Here the immuneACCESS table is served through TCRdb, limited to in-frame sequences with V and J called. Missing clones are a known gap in these copies; in checked studies unresolved V genes cover under half, and the rest lacks a known reason. V and J calls and clone size are those listed in that table; D and trimming were worked out from the DNA. Here the sample has under 300,000 clones; 85% to 90% occur a single time. The ten biggest clones cover over 2% of the sample.

Study-wide conclusions, independent of this receptor: The amount of clinical and demographic metadata varied by source and participant and was provided uncurated.

Participants in the prospective study were enrolled through a virtual design, were aged about 18 to 100 years, and lived in 24 United States geographic areas. To assign participants to cohorts, the prospective study relied on clinical history that participants themselves reported in a screening survey and a study questionnaire. For ImmuneRACE Cohort 3, a participant was defined as recovered based on two consecutive negative NP/OP PCR tests, clearance by a healthcare professional, or resolution of symptoms. Each participant in the prospective study had whole blood, serum and a nasopharyngeal or oropharyngeal swab collected by mobile phlebotomists. Over a roughly 2-month period, participants in the prospective study had the option of providing additional blood draws and questionnaires. Prospective study blood samples were shipped either frozen or at room temperature before DNA extraction. To note about this clone: Its antigen is still unknown. No base qualities exist here, and no much larger clone lies one base off it.

The sequenced material came from PBMCs or T cells enriched from blood (not recorded which). The clonotype originates from a woman in her late teens or twenties who had recovered from COVID-19. This chain is built from TRBV6-5 and TRBJ2-1; the best D guess is TRBD1, with 5 bases matching. In nucleotides, the sequence is TGTGCCAGCACAACAGGCTCCAATGAGCAGTTCTTC. Its protein reads: CASTTGSNEQFF.